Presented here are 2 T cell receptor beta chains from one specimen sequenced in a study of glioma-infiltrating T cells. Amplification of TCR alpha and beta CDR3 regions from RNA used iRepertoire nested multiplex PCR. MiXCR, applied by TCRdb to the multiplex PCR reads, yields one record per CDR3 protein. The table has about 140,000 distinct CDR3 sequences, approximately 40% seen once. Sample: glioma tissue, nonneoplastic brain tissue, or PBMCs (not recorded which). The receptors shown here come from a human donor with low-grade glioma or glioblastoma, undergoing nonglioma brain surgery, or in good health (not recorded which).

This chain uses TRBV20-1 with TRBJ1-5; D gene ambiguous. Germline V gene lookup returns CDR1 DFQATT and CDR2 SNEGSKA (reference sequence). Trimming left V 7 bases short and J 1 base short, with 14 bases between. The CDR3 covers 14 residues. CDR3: CSVSEAASNQPQHF. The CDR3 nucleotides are TGCAGTGTCTCCGAGGCGGCCAGCAATCAGCCCCAGCATTTT.

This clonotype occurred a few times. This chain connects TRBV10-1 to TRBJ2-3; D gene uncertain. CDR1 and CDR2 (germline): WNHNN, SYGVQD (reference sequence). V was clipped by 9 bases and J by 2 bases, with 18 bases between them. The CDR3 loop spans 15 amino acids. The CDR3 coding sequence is TGCGCCAGTTCCGAAAATGGTCTATCCACAGATACGCAGTATTTT. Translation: CASSENGLSTDTQYF.